Listed below are T cell receptor beta chains from one sample, sequenced in a study of T-cell reconstitution after alpha-beta-depleted transplantation in children. A single record per CDR3 protein comes from TCRdb applying MiXCR to the PCR reads. Among about 290,000 distinct CDR3 sequences listed, roughly 9.1% were seen once. This material consisted of PBMCs, taken before TCRalphabeta/CD19-depleted stem cell transplant. These receptors were collected from a boy under three years old with acute myeloid leukemia, due to receive a stem cell transplant. Both conserved end residues are part of each CDR3. The order of the fields is J gene, V gene, clone size, D gene, CDR3 DNA, CDR3 protein. D genes are given only for firm matches. The size field is filled for only some rows; it gives once, few, many or a size class.

TRBJ2-7,TRBV29-1,-,TRBD1,TGCAGCTTTTCACAGGGGGCCTACGAGCAGTACTTC,CSFSQGAYEQYF
TRBJ2-6,TRBV7-3,many,-,TGTGCCAGCAGCTCAGGGACTGGGGCCAACGTCCTGACTTTC,CASSSGTGANVLTF
TRBJ1-5,TRBV12-3/TRBV12-4,many,TRBD1,TGTGCCAGCAGTTTAAATTTGGGCAACAGGGGGAGTCAGCCCCAGCATTTT,CASSLNLGNRGSQPQHF
TRBJ2-7,TRBV2,many,-,TGTGCCAGCAGTGATCGCAGGATGACCTACGAGCAGTACTTC,CASSDRRMTYEQYF
TRBJ2-7,TRBV20-1,many,TRBD1,TGCAGTGCCGGGACAGGAATTTACGAGCAGTACTTC,CSAGTGIYEQYF
TRBJ2-3,TRBV29-1,many,-,TGCAGCGGCGGCGGAGATACGCAGTATTTT,CSGGGDTQYF
TRBJ1-3,TRBV5-1,many,TRBD1,TGCGCCAGCGCTCGGACAGGCTCTGGAAACACCATATATTTT,CASARTGSGNTIYF
TRBJ2-7,TRBV13,many,TRBD1,TGTGCCAGCAGCTTAGTCGGGACAGGGTCCGGTCGGTTATACGAGCAGTACTTC,CASSLVGTGSGRLYEQYF
TRBJ2-3,TRBV29-1,many,-,TGCAGCGTGGGCGATGCGGGGGCCACAGATACGCAGTATTTT,CSVGDAGATDTQYF
TRBJ2-1,TRBV5-1,many,-,TGCGCCAGCAGCTTGGACAGCAATGAGCAGTTCTTC,CASSLDSNEQFF
TRBJ2-7,TRBV20-1,many,TRBD2,TGCAGCGCGTCGTCAGCGGGACCCTACGAGCAGTACTTC,CSASSAGPYEQYF
TRBJ2-7,TRBV29-1,few,-,TGCAGCGTTGAAAGGGAACAGGGACCGTCCTACGAGCAGTACTTC,CSVEREQGPSYEQYF
TRBJ1-6,TRBV5-1,-,-,TGCGCCAGCAGCTTGGGAGGGACACTTAATTCACCCCTCCACTTT,CASSLGGTLNSPLHF
TRBJ2-7,TRBV12-3/TRBV12-4,many,-,TGTGCCAGCAGTTTAGTTCCAGGGTCCCCCTCCTACGAGCAGTACTTC,CASSLVPGSPSYEQYF
TRBJ1-5,TRBV20-1,many,-,TGCAGTGCCTCGTGGCAGGGGAATCAGCCCCAGCATTTT,CSASWQGNQPQHF
TRBJ2-3,TRBV7-9,many,TRBD2,TGTGCCGGTTCCGGGACTAGCGGCATAGATACGCAGTATTTT,CAGSGTSGIDTQYF
TRBJ2-1,TRBV14,many,-,TGTGCCAGCAGCCCCTGGACCCTGGTCTACAATGAGCAGTTCTTC,CASSPWTLVYNEQFF
TRBJ2-7,TRBV29-1,many,-,TGCAGCGTTGAAGAAGAGAGGGGCAGGAGCTACGAGCAGTACTTC,CSVEEERGRSYEQYF
TRBJ2-1,TRBV5-1,-,-,TGCGCCAGCAGCTTGGCGTCCTTGGGGCAGGCCTACAATGAGCAGTTCTTC,CASSLASLGQAYNEQFF
TRBJ2-3,TRBV7-9,many,-,TGTGCCGCTCTGGGCGCTAGCACAGATACGCAGTATTTT,CAALGASTDTQYF
TRBJ1-2,TRBV20-1,many,-,TGCAGTGCTACGGGACGGTTATCTAACTATGGCTACACCTTC,CSATGRLSNYGYTF
TRBJ2-3,TRBV5-1,many,-,TGCGCCAGCAGCTTGGGTAGGGAGGTGGCAGATACGCAGTATTTT,CASSLGREVADTQYF
TRBJ2-2,TRBV12-3/TRBV12-4,many,-,TGTGCCAGCAGTTTTAGGTTCGGGGAGCTGTTTTTT,CASSFRFGELFF
TRBJ2-7,TRBV7-2,few,-,TGTGCCAGCAGCTTAGGACTACAATGGGCGGGGACCTACGAGCAGTACTTC,CASSLGLQWAGTYEQYF
TRBJ2-2,TRBV6-6,many,-,TGTGCCAGCAGTTACTCTGTCACCGGGGAGCTGTTTTTT,CASSYSVTGELFF
TRBJ2-7,TRBV4-3,many,TRBD2,TGCGCCAGCAGGCCTTGGCGGGAGGGCGGAGAGCAGTACTTC,CASRPWREGGEQYF